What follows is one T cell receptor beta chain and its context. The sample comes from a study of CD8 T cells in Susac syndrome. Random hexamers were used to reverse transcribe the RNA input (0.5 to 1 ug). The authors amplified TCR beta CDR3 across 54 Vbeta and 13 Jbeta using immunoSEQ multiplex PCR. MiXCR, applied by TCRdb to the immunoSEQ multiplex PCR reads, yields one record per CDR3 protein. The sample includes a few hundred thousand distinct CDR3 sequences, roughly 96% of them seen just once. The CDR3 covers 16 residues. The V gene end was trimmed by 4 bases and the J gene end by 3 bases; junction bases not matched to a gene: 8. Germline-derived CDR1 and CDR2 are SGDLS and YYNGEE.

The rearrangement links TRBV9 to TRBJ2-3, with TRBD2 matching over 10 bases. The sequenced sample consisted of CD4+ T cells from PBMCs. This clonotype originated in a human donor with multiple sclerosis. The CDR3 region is CASSLRLAGGTDTQYF. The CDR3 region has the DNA TGTGCCAGCAGCCTCCGACTAGCGGGCGGAACAGATACGCAGTATTTT.